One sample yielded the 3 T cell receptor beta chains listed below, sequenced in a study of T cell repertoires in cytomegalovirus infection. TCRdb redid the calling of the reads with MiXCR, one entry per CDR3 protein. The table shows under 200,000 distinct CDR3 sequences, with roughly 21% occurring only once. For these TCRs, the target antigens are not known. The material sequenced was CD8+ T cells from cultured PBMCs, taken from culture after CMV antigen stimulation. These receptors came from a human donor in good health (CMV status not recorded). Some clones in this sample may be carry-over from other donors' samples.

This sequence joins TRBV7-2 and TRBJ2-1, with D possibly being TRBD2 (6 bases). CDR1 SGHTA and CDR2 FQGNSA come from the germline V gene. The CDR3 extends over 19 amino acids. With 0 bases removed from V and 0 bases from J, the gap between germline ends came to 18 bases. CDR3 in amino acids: CASSLALERARISYNEQFF. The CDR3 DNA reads TGTGCCAGCAGCTTAGCGCTAGAGCGGGCCCGCATCTCCTACAATGAGCAGTTCTTC.

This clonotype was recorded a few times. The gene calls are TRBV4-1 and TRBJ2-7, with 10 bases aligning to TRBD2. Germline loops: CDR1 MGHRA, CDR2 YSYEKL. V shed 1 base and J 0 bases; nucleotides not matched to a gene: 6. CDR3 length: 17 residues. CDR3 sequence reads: CASSQVVAGGPSYEQYF. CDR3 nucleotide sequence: TGCGCCAGCAGCCAAGTGGTAGCGGGGGGACCCTCCTACGAGCAGTACTTC.

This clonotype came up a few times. In DNA, the CDR3 is TGTGCCAGCAGTTACTCGCAGGATAGCAATCAGCCCCAGCATTTT. It encodes CASSYSQDSNQPQHF. The chain combines TRBV6-2 or TRBV6-3 with TRBJ1-5, with D uncertain. Germline V gene lookup returns CDR1 MNHEY and CDR2 SVGEGT. V lost 0 bases and J lost 0, with 6 bases in between. CDR3 length: 15 amino acids.